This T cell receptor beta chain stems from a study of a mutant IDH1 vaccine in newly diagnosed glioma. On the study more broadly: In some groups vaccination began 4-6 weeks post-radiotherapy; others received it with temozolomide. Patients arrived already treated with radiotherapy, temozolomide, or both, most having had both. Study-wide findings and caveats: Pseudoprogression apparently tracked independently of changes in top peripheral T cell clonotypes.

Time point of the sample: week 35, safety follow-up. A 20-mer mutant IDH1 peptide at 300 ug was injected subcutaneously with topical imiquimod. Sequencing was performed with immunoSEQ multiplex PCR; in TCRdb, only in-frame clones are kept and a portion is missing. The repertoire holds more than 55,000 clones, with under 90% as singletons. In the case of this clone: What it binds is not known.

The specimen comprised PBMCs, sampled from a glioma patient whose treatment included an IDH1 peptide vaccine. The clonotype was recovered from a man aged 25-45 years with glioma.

The CDR3 bases are TGTGCCAGCAGCTTGTCGACTAACTATGGCTACACCTTC. The encoded protein is CASSLSTNYGYTF. The chain has TRBV6-1 and TRBJ1-2; unclear D gene. There are 13 residues in the CDR3. The V end lost 6 bases, the J end lost 0 bases, and 8 bases lay between the germline ends. CDR1 and CDR2 (germline): MNHNS, SASEGT.